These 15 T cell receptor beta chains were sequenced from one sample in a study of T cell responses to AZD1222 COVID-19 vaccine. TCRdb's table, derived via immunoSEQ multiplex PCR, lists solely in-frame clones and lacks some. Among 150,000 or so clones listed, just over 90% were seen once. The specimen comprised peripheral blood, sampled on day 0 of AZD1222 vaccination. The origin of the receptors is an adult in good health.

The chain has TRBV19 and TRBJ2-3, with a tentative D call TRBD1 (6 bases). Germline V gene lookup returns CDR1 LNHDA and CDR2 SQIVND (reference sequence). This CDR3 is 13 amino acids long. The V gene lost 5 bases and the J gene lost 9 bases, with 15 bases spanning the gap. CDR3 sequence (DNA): TGTGCCAGTAGTCTTTTGGGACAACCAACGCAGTATTTT. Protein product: CASSLLGQPTQYF.

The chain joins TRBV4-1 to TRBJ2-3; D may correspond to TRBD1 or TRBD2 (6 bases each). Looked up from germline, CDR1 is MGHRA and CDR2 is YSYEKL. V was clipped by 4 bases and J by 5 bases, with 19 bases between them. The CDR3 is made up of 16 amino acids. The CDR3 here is CASSLTSVGGLDTQYF. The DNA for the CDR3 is TGCGCCAGCAGCCTCACCTCCGTGGGGGGCCTAGATACGCAGTATTTT.

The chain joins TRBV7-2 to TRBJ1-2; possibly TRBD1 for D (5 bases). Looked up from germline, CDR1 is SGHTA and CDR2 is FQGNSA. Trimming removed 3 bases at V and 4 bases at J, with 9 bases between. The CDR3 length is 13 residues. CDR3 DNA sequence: TGTGCCAGCAGCTTCGAGGGGATCTATGGCTACACCTTC. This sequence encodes CASSFEGIYGYTF.

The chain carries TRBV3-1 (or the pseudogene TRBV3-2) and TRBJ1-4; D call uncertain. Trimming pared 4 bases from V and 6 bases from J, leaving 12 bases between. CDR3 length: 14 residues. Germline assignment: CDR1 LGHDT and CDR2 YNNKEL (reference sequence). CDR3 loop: CASSPAAGYEKLFF. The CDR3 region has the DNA TGTGCCAGCAGCCCCGCCGCGGGGTATGAAAAACTGTTTTTT.

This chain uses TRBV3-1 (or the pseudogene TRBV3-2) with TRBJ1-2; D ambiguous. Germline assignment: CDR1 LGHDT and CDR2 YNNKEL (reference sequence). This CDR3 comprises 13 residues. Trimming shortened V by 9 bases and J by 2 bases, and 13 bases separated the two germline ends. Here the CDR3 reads CASAAGLNYGYTF. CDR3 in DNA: TGTGCCAGTGCAGCCGGGTTAAACTATGGCTACACCTTC.

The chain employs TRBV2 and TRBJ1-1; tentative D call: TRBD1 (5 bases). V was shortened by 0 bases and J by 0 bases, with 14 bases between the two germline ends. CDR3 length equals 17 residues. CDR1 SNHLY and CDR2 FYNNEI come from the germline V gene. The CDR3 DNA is TGTGCCAGCAGTGAAGCGCTCGGGACTGTCATGAACACTGAAGCTTTCTTT. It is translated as CASSEALGTVMNTEAFF.

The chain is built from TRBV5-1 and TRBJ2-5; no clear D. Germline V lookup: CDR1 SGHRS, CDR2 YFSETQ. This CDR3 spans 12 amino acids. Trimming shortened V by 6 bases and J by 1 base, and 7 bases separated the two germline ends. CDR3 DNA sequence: TGCGCCAGCACCCTGGGCCAAGAGACCCAGTACTTC. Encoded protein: CASTLGQETQYF.

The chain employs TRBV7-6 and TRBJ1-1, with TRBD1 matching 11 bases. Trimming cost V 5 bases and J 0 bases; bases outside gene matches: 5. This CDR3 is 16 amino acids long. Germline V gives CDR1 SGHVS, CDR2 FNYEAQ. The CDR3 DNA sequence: TGTGCCAGCAGCGCCCGGGACAGGGGGGTGAACACTGAAGCTTTCTTT. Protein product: CASSARDRGVNTEAFF.

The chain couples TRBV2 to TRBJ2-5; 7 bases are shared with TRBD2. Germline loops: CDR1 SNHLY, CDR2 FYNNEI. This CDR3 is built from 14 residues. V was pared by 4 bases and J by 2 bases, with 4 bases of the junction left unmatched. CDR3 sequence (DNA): TGTGCCAGCAGTGGTAAGCGGGATCAAGAGACCCAGTACTTC. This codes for CASSGKRDQETQYF.

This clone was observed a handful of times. In DNA, the CDR3 is TGTGCCAGCAGTTACGCCGTTTCGAGCAGAACTAACTATGGCTACACCTTC. This gives the protein CASSYAVSSRTNYGYTF. This chain connects TRBV6-2 or TRBV6-3 to TRBJ1-2; D is ambiguous. V was pared by 2 bases and J by 0 bases, with 16 bases between. The CDR3 runs 17 residues. The germline V gene has CDR1 MNHEY and CDR2 SVGEGT.

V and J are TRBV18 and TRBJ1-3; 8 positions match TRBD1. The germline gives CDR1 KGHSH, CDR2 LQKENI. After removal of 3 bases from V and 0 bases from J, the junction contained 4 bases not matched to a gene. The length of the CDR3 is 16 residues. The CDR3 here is CASSPRTGHSGNTIYF. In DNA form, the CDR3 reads TGTGCCAGCTCACCCCGGACAGGGCACTCTGGAAACACCATATATTTT.

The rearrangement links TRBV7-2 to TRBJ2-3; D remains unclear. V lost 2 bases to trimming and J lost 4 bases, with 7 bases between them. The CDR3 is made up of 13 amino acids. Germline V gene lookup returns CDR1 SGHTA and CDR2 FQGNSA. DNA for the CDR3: TGTGCCAGCAGCTTATGGACCGCAGATACGCAGTATTTT. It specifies CASSLWTADTQYF.

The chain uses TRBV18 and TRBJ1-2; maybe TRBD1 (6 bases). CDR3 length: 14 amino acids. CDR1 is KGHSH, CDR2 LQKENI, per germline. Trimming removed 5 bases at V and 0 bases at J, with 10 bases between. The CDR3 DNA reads TGTGCCAGCTCAGTAGACAGGACTAACTATGGCTACACCTTC. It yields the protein CASSVDRTNYGYTF.

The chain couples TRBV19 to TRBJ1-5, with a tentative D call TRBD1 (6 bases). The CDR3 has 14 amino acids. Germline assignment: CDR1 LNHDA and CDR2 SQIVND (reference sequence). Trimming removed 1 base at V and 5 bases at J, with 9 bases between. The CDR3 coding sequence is TGTGCCAGTAGTATAGGCAGACAGGATCAGCCCCAGCATTTT. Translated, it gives CASSIGRQDQPQHF.

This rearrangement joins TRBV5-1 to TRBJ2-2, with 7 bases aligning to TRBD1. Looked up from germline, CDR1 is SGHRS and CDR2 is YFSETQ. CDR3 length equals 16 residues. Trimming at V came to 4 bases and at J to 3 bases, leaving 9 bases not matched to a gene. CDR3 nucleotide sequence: TGCGCCAGCAGCCCTCCGACAGGGTATGACACCGGGGAGCTGTTTTTT. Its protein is CASSPPTGYDTGELFF.